Sequencing of this TCR beta chain was carried out in a study of CD8+CD57+ T cells in acquired aplastic anemia. Study background: The average for DNA from sorted CD4+ and CD8+ cells was 3.2 ug. Study conclusions and caveats: Significance was not reached for CD8+ Simpson's diversity between patients and controls. Comparison of patients with controls identified about 30 shared CD8+ CDR3 sequences.

Genomic DNA constituted the template upon which TCR beta VDJ and CDR3 profiling was performed. Each CDR3 protein gets one entry after TCRdb re-called the reads with MiXCR. The table records about 170,000 distinct CDR3 sequences, under 75% of them present only once. Remarks on this clonotype: The antigen is undetermined.

The CDR3 spans 12 residues. Germline V gene sequence: CDR1 KGHDR, CDR2 SFDVKD. V was cut by 4 bases and J by 15 bases, with 15 bases left in between. The TCR sequence derives from a human donor in good health. The sequenced sample was sorted CD4+, CD8+, or CD8+CD57+ T cells (not recorded which) from PBMCs. This chain uses TRBV24-1 with TRBJ2-1; perhaps D is TRBD1 or TRBD2 (5 bases each). The CDR3, as DNA: TGTGCCACCAGTGAGCGGACGGGGCCCCCGTTCTTC. It codes for CATSERTGPPFF.